This T cell receptor beta chain was found in a study of Graves' ophthalmopathy and Graves' hyperthyroidism. Other autoimmune disease, uncontrolled infection, pregnancy and lactation led to exclusion. Orbital computed tomography and thyroid ultrasound, along with TRAb, serum thyroxine and clinical symptoms, underpinned diagnosis. CDR1 and CDR2 from the germline V gene are MNHEY and SVGEGT. This CDR3 comprises 15 residues. V shed 5 bases and J 7 bases; nucleotides not matched to a gene: 8. Comment on this clonotype: Its matching antigen is unknown.

The sequenced template was RNA, covering the TCR beta CDR3 region. In the first round, RT-PCR was carried out with HTBI primers, and a multiplex PCR formed the second round. TCRdb processed the multiplex PCR reads anew with MiXCR; each CDR3 protein has one entry. Of roughly 420,000 distinct CDR3 sequences listed, around 20% are singletons. Study-wide results and caveats: Sensitivity reached less than 71% and specificity 72.22% when the model predicted ophthalmopathy progression. Blood also carried most expanded thyroid clonotypes exceeding 0.001 frequency.

This receptor was obtained from a woman aged 18-30 years with stable Graves' hyperthyroidism. Sequences were obtained from peripheral blood. The chain has TRBV6-2 or TRBV6-3 and TRBJ1-6; 7 nucleotides line up with TRBD1. The CDR3 DNA is TGTGCCAGCAGTAACAGGGGACGAGGAAATTCACCCCTCCACTTT. Translation gives CASSNRGRGNSPLHF.